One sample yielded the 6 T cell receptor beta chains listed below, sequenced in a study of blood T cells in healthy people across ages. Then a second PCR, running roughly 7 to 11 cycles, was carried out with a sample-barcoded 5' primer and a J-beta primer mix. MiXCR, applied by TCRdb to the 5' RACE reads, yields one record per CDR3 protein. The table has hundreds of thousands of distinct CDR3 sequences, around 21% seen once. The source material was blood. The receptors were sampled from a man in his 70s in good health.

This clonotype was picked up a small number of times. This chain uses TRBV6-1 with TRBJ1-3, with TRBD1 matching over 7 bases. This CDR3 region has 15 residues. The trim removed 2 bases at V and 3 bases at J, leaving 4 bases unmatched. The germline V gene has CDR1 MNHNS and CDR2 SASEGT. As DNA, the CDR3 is TGTGCCAGCAGTGAACAGGGGGAACGTGGAAACACCATATATTTT. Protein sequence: CASSEQGERGNTIYF.

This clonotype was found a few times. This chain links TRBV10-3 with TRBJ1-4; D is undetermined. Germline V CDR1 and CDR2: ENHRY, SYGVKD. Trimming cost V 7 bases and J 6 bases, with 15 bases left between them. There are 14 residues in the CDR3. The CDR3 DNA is TGTGCCATCAAAGGGTCCGGGTTGGATGAAAAACTGTTTTTT. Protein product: CAIKGSGLDEKLFF.

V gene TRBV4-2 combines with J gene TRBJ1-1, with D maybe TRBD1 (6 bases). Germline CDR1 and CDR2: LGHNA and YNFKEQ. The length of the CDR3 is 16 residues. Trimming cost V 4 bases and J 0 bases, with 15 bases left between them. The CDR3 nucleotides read TGTGCCAGCAGCCCACGGACAGAAGCCATGAACACTGAAGCTTTCTTT. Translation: CASSPRTEAMNTEAFF.

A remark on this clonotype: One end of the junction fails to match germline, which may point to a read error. The CDR3 here is CASSMLVGSYNEQSF. CDR3 sequence (DNA): TGTGCCAGTAGTATGCTAGTAGGATCCTACAATGAGCAGTCCTTC. The V call is TRBV19, the J call TRBJ2-1, with D unclear. Germline values: CDR1 LNHDA, CDR2 SQIVND (reference sequence). There are 15 residues in the CDR3. The full variable domain, completed using reference TRBV19 and TRBJ2-1, is DGGITQSPKYLFRKEGQNVTLSCEQNLNHDAMYWYRQDPGQGLRLIYYSQIVNDFQKGDIAEGYSVSREKKESFPLTVTSAQKNPTAFYLCASSMLVGSYNEQSFGPGTRLTVL.

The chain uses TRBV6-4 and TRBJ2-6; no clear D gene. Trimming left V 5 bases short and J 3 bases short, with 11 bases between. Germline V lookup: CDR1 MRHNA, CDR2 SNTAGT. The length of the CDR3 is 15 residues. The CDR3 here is CASSPQIGGANVLTF. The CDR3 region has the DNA TGTGCCAGCAGTCCACAAATAGGTGGGGCCAACGTCCTGACTTTC.

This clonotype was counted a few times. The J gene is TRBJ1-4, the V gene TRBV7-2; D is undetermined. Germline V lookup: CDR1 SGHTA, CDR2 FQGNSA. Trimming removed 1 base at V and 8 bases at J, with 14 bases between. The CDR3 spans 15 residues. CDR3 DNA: TGTGCCAGCAGCTTAGTGGGCGGAGTAGAAGAAAAACTGTTTTTT. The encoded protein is CASSLVGGVEEKLFF.